This entry features one TCR beta chain sequence. Its specificity is not known. The V gene lost 3 bases and the J gene lost 2 bases, with 13 bases spanning the gap. The CDR3 is 16 amino acids. CDR1 MNHEY and CDR2 SVGAGI come from the germline V gene. These data come from a study of memory CD4+ T cells and cytomegalovirus serostatus. Overall study: This sample comes from healthy Belgian adults, under 10 CMV seropositive, under 25 seronegative.

The authors' processing: Out-of-frame sequences were removed, leaving 2 million or so distinct TCRbeta sequences. TCRdb's table, derived via immunoSEQ multiplex PCR, lists solely in-frame clones and lacks some. Clonal size and the V and J genes are those of that table, whereas D and trimming came from the DNA. The data contain over 45,000 clones, roughly 87% of them seen just once; the ten biggest clones take up 0.4% to 0.45%. The study, taken as a whole, reports: Each of approximately 61 CMV-associated TCRbeta sequences occurred in one to five individuals.

Single viable CD3+CD4+CD8-CD45RO+ cells were sorted as the memory CD4+ T cells. Donors' CMV status reflects serum IgG against pp150, pp28, p38, p52. This clonotype was obtained from an adult in good health and CMV-seronegative. The chain recombines TRBV6-5 with TRBJ2-2; D is possibly TRBD2 (7 bases). Input material: memory CD4+ T cells from blood. CDR3 loop: CASSYGGAGNTGELFF. CDR3 bases: TGTGCCAGCAGTTATGGGGGGGCGGGTAACACCGGGGAGCTGTTTTTT.